This entry describes one T cell receptor beta chain. Its target is unknown. From germline, CDR1 is SGHAT and CDR2 FQNNGV. This CDR3 has 17 amino acids. The germline V and J ends were trimmed by 1 base and 3 bases, with 19 bases remaining between them. This sample was taken from a study of early T cells in non-severe SARS-CoV-2 infection. Across the whole study: Investigators sequenced bulk RNA drawn from unsorted whole blood, and chains remained unpaired. Notes on the study in general: Anti-spike CD8 responses were favored in VDJdb matching, and private and CD4 specificities were missed.

TCRdb analysed the 5' RACE reads with MiXCR anew, one entry per CDR3 protein. The sample has about 110,000 distinct CDR3 sequences, 9.5% to 13% seen once. The TCR comes from an adult who was a healthcare worker with PCR-confirmed SARS-CoV-2 infection or an uninfected control (not recorded which). Sequenced sample: whole blood. The J gene is TRBJ2-7, the V gene TRBV11-2, with D unresolved. For the CDR3, the DNA is TGTGCCAGCAGCTTAGCCGATGACCGCGCGGCCTTCTACGAGCAGTACTTC. Translation: CASSLADDRAAFYEQYF.